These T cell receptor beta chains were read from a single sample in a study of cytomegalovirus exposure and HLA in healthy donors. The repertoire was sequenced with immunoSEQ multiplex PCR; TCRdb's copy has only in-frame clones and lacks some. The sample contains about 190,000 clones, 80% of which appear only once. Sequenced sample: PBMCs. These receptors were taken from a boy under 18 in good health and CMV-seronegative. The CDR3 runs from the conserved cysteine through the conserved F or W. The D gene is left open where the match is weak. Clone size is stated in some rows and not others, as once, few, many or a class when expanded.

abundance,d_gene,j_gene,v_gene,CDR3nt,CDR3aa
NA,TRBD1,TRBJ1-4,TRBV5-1,TGCGCCAGCAGCTTTCGGACAGGGAATAATGAAAAACTGTTTTTT,CASSFRTGNNEKLFF
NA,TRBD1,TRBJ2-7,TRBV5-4,TGTGCCAGCAGCTTAAGGACAGGGGTGTACGAGCAGTACTTC,CASSLRTGVYEQYF
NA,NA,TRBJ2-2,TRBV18,TGTGCCAGCTCCCAGGGACACGCGAACACCGGGGAGCTGTTTTTT,CASSQGHANTGELFF
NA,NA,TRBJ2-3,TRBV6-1,TGTGCCAGCAGTGGGGAGATCGCAGATACGCAGTATTTT,CASSGEIADTQYF
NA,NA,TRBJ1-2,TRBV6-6,TGTGCCAGCAGTCCAGCGCTTTCTGAGGGCTACACCTTC,CASSPALSEGYTF
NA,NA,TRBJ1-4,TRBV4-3,TGCGCCAGCAGCCATTCCATAGGGACAAGTAAAAAACTGTTTTTT,CASSHSIGTSKKLFF
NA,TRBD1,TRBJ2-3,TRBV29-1,TGCAGCTCCCTCTTGAGGACAGGGTTCCCAGATACGCAGTATTTT,CSSLLRTGFPDTQYF
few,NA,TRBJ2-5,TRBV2,TGTGCCAGCAGTGGTCTGACTGAACACCAAGAGACCCAGTACTTC,CASSGLTEHQETQYF
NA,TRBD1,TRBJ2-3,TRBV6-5,TGTGCCAGCAGGAGCGGACAGGGAGCGCCAGATACGCAGTATTTT,CASRSGQGAPDTQYF
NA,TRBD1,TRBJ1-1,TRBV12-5,TGTGCTAGTGGTTTTTTCTCCGGACAGGGCCTCTCGAACACTGAAGCTTTCTTT,CASGFFSGQGLSNTEAFF
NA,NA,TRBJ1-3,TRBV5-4,TGTGCCAGCAGCTTCGGGGGGCAAGAGGGAAACACCATATATTTT,CASSFGGQEGNTIYF
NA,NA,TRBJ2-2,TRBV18,TGTGCCAGCTCACAAAACGGAGGGGCGAACACCGGGGAGCTGTTTTTT,CASSQNGGANTGELFF
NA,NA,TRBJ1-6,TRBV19,TGTGCCAGTAGTATAAGTCGGACGGGATCACCCCTCCACTTT,CASSISRTGSPLHF
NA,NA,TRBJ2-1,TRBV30,TGTGCCTGGAGGCCTATTAGCCGCTCCTACAATGAGCAGTTCTTC,CAWRPISRSYNEQFF
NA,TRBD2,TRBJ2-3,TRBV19,TGTGCCAGTAGCCGATCTATAGCGGGGGGACTCACAGATACGCAGTATTTT,CASSRSIAGGLTDTQYF
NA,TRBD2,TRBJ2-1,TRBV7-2,TGTGCCAGCAGCTTATGGACTAGCGGTAGCCCGACCAATGAGCAGTTCTTC,CASSLWTSGSPTNEQFF
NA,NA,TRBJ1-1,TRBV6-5,TGTGCCACCAGAAATGGGCTGGGCACTGAAGCTTTCTTT,CATRNGLGTEAFF
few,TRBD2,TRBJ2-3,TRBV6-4,TGTGCCAGCAGTGACTCTAGCGGGAGGGCAGATACGCAGTATTTT,CASSDSSGRADTQYF
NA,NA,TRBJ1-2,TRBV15,TGTGCCACCAGCAGGACAGGCGTCAACTATGGCTACACCTTC,CATSRTGVNYGYTF
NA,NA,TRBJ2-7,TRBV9,TGTGCCAGCAGCTCGAGTCCGGCGACTTCCTACGAGCAGTACTTC,CASSSSPATSYEQYF
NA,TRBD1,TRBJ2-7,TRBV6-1,TGTGCCAGCAGTGAATACGTCCAGGGGGCTCCATACGAGCAGTACTTC,CASSEYVQGAPYEQYF
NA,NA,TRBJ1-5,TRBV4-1,TGCGCCAGCAGCCCCTCACCGCGGGGAGGGCCCCAGCATTTT,CASSPSPRGGPQHF
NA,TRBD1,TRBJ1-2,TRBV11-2,TGTGCCAGCAGCATAAACAGGGGGCGGAACTATGGCTACACCTTC,CASSINRGRNYGYTF
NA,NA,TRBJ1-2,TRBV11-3,TGTGCCAGCAGCTTATTTCAGGGGTTGGATGGCTACACCTTC,CASSLFQGLDGYTF
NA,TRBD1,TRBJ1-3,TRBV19,TGTGCCAGTAGTACAGGGGGCTCTGGAAACACCATATATTTT,CASSTGGSGNTIYF
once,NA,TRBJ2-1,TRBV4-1,TGCGCCAGCAGCCCAGGGGACAACTACAATGAGCAGTTCTTC,CASSPGDNYNEQFF
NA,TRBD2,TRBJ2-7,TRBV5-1,TGCGCCAGCAGCTTGGTGCGGGAGGGTGAGCAGTACTTC,CASSLVREGEQYF
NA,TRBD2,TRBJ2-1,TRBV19,TGTGCCAGTAGTACTCTAGCGGGGGAGCAGTTCTTC,CASSTLAGEQFF
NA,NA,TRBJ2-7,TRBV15,TGTGCCACCAGCAGAGATAAGAACTCCTACGAGCAGTACTTC,CATSRDKNSYEQYF
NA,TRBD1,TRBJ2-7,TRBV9,TGTGCCAGCAGCATCGGGACAGGGAGCTACGAGCAGTACTTC,CASSIGTGSYEQYF
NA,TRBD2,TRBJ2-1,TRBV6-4,TGTGCCAGCAGTGACATCGGGCGGGGGACCTACAATGAGCAGTTCTTC,CASSDIGRGTYNEQFF
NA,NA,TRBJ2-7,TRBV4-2,TGTGCCAGCAGCCGGGCAGTAACCTACGAGCAGTACTTC,CASSRAVTYEQYF
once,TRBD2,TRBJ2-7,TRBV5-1,TGCGCCAGCAGCTTGGAGCCTAGCGGGAGTTACTCCTACGAGCAGTACTTC,CASSLEPSGSYSYEQYF
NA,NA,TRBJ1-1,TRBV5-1,TGCGCCAGCAGCCGGTGGACAGAAGACAACACTGAAGCTTTCTTT,CASSRWTEDNTEAFF
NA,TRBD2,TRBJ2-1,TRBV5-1,TGCGCCAGCAGCCGGACTAGCGGGAACTGGAATGAGCAGTTCTTC,CASSRTSGNWNEQFF
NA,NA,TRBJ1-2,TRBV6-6,TGTGCCAGTAGCCCTTTCCGGGGCTACACCTTC,CASSPFRGYTF
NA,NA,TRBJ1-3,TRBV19,TGTGCCAGTAGGGACAAGAGCTCTGGAAACACCATATATTTT,CASRDKSSGNTIYF
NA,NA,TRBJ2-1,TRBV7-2,TGTGCCAGCAGCTTAGCAACAGGACCAAGGGGGGAGCAGTTCTTC,CASSLATGPRGEQFF
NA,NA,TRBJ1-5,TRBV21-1,TGTGCCAGCAGCAAAGGGAGGACAGGGGGCTCTAATCACAATCAGCCCCAGCATTTT,CASSKGRTGGSNHNQPQHF
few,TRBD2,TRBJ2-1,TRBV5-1,TGCGCCAGCACCTTTTCTAGCGGCTCCTACAATGAGCAGTTCTTC,CASTFSSGSYNEQFF
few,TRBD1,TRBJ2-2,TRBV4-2,TGTGCCAGCAGCCCCCGTGGACAGGGAGGTATCACCGGGGAGCTGTTTTTT,CASSPRGQGGITGELFF
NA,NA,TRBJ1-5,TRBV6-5,TGTGCCAGCAGACCACCGGGACTCAATCAGCCCCAGCATTTT,CASRPPGLNQPQHF
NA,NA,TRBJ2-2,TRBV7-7,TGTGCTAGCAGCTCCGAGATGAACACCGGGGAGCTGTTTTTT,CASSSEMNTGELFF
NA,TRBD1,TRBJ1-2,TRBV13,TGTGCCAGCAGCTCTAGCCAGACAGGGGAGGGCTACACCTTC,CASSSSQTGEGYTF
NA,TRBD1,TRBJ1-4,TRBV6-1,TGTGCCAGCAGGCGAGGGGGACAGGATAATGAAAAACTGTTTTTT,CASRRGGQDNEKLFF
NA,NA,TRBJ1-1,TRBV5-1,TGCGCCAGCAGCTCGGGACTGATTCGGGACACTGAAGCTTTCTTT,CASSSGLIRDTEAFF
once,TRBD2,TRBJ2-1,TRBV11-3,TGTGCCAGCAGCGAGACTAGCGGGGCTCACCGTACTGAGCAGTTCTTC,CASSETSGAHRTEQFF
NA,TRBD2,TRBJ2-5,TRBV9,TGTGCCAGCAGCGTTTGGACTAGCGGGATGGGAGAGACCCAGTACTTC,CASSVWTSGMGETQYF
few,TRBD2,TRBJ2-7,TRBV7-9,TGTGCCAGCAGCCCGAGCGGGAGTGCCTACGAGCAGTACTTC,CASSPSGSAYEQYF
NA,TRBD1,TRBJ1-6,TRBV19,TGTGCCACGGCCGAGACAGGGGGCTTTGCGGGTAATTCACCCCTCCACTTT,CATAETGGFAGNSPLHF
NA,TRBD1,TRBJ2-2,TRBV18,TGTGCCAGCTCACCACGCGACAGGGAAGGTGGGGCCGGGGAGCTGTTTTTT,CASSPRDREGGAGELFF